The 25 T cell receptor beta chains given below trace back to one sample, sequenced in a study of CD8+CD57+ T cells in acquired aplastic anemia. In patients chosen for sequencing, flow cytometry had shown CD8+CD57+ cell expansion. Profiling of TCR beta VDJ combinations and CDR3 sequences used genomic DNA as template. TCRdb called the reads again in MiXCR, with one record for every CDR3 protein. The sample has 180,000 or so distinct CDR3 sequences; about 60% are singletons. The specimen sequenced was sorted CD4+, CD8+, or CD8+CD57+ T cells (not recorded which) from PBMCs. All receptors come from a human donor with aplastic anemia.

In this sample, this clonotype turned up once. At one of its ends the junction is not consistent with the germline gene, which may arise from a read error. This chain uses TRBV4-1 with TRBJ2-7, with D perhaps TRBD1 or TRBD2 (5 bases each). The germline CDR1 and CDR2 sequences are MGHRA and YSYEKL. The CDR3 contains 16 residues. The CDR3 region has the DNA TGTGCCAGCAGCCAAGGAGAGGGGTCGGGTAAAAACGAGCAGTACTTC. It yields the protein CASSQGEGSGKNEQYF.

This chain's CDR3 is CASSLVGLAGQETQYF. The DNA of the CDR3 is TGTGCCAGCAGCTTAGTGGGACTAGCGGGGCAAGAGACCCAGTACTTC. V is TRBV7-9 and J is TRBJ2-5; 13 positions match TRBD2. The CDR3 runs to 16 residues. CDR1 is SEHNR and CDR2 is FQNEAQ in the germline V gene (reference sequence). V shed 1 base and J 2 bases; nucleotides not matched to a gene: 1. Variable domain in full (rest from reference TRBV7-9 and TRBJ2-5): DTGVSQNPRHKITKRGQNVTFRCDPISEHNRLYWYRQTLGQGPEFLTYFQNEAQLEKSRLLSDRFSAERPKGSFSTLEIQRTEQGDSAMYLCASSLVGLAGQETQYFGPGTRLLVL.

The chain is built from TRBV5-1 and TRBJ1-2; 8 positions match TRBD1. The length of the CDR3 is 13 residues. In germline, CDR1 is SGHRS, CDR2 YFSETQ. The J segment lost 8 bases and the V segment lost 4 bases, leaving 7 bases of the junction unmatched. The DNA for the CDR3 is TGCGCCAGCAGCGTGACAGGGGATGGGGGCTACACCTTC. It codes for CASSVTGDGGYTF.

The rearrangement links TRBV20-1 to TRBJ1-5; D is ambiguous. The CDR3 spans 13 residues. Between the trimmed V and J ends, which lost 1 base and 2 bases, there was a span of 6 bases. The germline gives CDR1 DFQATT, CDR2 SNEGSKA (reference sequence). DNA of the CDR3: TGCAGTGCTAGAGGGGGAGGCAATCAGCCCCAGCATTTT. It yields the protein CSARGGGNQPQHF.

The chain employs TRBV20-1 and TRBJ2-7; maybe TRBD2 (7 bases). The V end was cut by 7 bases, the J end by 4 bases, with 17 bases between. This CDR3 contains 13 residues. Germline CDR1 and CDR2: DFQATT and SNEGSKA (reference sequence). The CDR3 loop is CSGTEGGLYEQYF. The CDR3 coding sequence is TGCAGTGGGACAGAGGGAGGGTTGTACGAGCAGTACTTC.

This sequence joins TRBV5-1 and TRBJ2-7, with 8 bases that match TRBD1. CDR3 length equals 14 residues. V trimming: 0 bases; J trimming: 2 bases; junction bases outside the gene matches: 1. Germline V gives CDR1 SGHRS, CDR2 YFSETQ. For the CDR3, the DNA is TGCGCCAGCAGCTTGGTGGACAGGGCCTACGAGCAGTACTTC. Protein sequence: CASSLVDRAYEQYF. Based on the CDR3 plus reference TRBV5-1 and TRBJ2-7, the full variable domain is KAGVTQTPRYLIKTRGQQVTLSCSPISGHRSVSWYQQTPGQGLQFLFEYFSETQRNKGNFPGRFSGRQFSNSRSEMNVSTLELGDSALYLCASSLVDRAYEQYFGPGTRLTVT.

The chain joins TRBV15 to TRBJ1-2; 9 bases agree with TRBD1. This CDR3 comprises 18 residues. V dropped 0 bases and J dropped 8; count of bases not matched to a gene: 16. Germline values: CDR1 LNHNV, CDR2 YYDKDF (reference sequence). The CDR3 is CATSRDWIPGQGGGGYTF. CDR3 coding DNA: TGTGCCACCAGCAGAGATTGGATCCCGGGACAGGGAGGTGGCGGCTACACCTTC.

This clonotype has only a few counts. For the CDR3, the DNA is TGCAGCGTCGGCAACCCGATGAACACTGAAGCTTTCTTT. It specifies CSVGNPMNTEAFF. The V and J genes are TRBV29-1 and TRBJ1-1, with D unclear. The germline V gene has CDR1 SQVTM and CDR2 ANQGSEA. V gave up 6 bases and J gave up 0 bases, with 11 bases separating them. The CDR3 length is 13 residues.

This sequence joins TRBV29-1 and TRBJ2-2, with a tentative D call TRBD2 (6 bases). In germline, CDR1 is SQVTM, CDR2 ANQGSEA. V lost 4 bases and J lost 0, with 12 bases in between. The CDR3 contains 15 residues. As DNA, the CDR3 is TGCAGCGTTGGTAGGAGGGCCCCGAACACCGGGGAGCTGTTTTTT. Residues: CSVGRRAPNTGELFF.

Comments on this clonotype: A read error may produce the germline difference seen at one junction end. The rearrangement uses TRBV2 and TRBJ2-1, with D possibly TRBD2 on 6 matching bases. This CDR3 has 13 amino acids. Germline V gives CDR1 SNHLY, CDR2 FYNNEI. CDR3 sequence (DNA): TGTGCCAGCAGTGACACTGGCGGGATGCGTCTGGTCTTC. Translating it yields CASSDTGGMRLVF.

The gene calls are TRBV15 and TRBJ1-1; a possible D gene is TRBD1 (5 bases). The CDR3 covers 15 residues. V lost 0 bases to trimming and J lost 2 bases, with 10 bases between them. Germline V gene lookup returns CDR1 LNHNV and CDR2 YYDKDF (reference sequence). The CDR3 DNA is TGTGCCACCAGCAGAGATGAGACAGCTAACACTGAAGCTTTCTTT. Translating it yields CATSRDETANTEAFF.

The rearrangement uses TRBV25-1 and TRBJ2-7, with D possibly being TRBD1 (6 bases). V shed 3 bases and J shed 5 bases, with 17 bases lying between them. Per the germline V gene, CDR1 is MGHDK and CDR2 is SYGVNS. This CDR3 has 15 residues. CDR3 amino acids: CASSDSGQLGHEQYF. As DNA, the CDR3 is TGTGCCAGCAGTGATTCTGGACAGTTAGGCCACGAGCAGTACTTC.

The chain carries TRBV7-9 and TRBJ2-7; tentatively, D is TRBD1 or TRBD2 (5 bases each). The DNA end favors TRBJ2-5, so the J call may be wrong. The CDR3 is 14 residues long. Germline values: CDR1 SEHNR, CDR2 FQNEAQ (reference sequence). In DNA, the CDR3 is TGTGCCAGCAGTACTACCGGGGCGGGAGAGACCCAGTACTTC. It encodes CASSTTGAGETQYF.

The chain couples TRBV2 to TRBJ2-7; 11 bases align to TRBD2. There are 15 residues in the CDR3. After removal of 8 bases from V and 6 bases from J, the junction contained 12 bases not matched to a gene. CDR1 is SNHLY, CDR2 FYNNEI, per germline. CDR3 residues: CASPASGGPQGEQYF. The CDR3 bases are TGTGCCAGCCCAGCTAGCGGGGGGCCCCAGGGCGAGCAGTACTTC.

V and J are TRBV20-1 and TRBJ1-5; maybe TRBD1 (6 bases). Looked up from germline, CDR1 is DFQATT and CDR2 is SNEGSKA (reference sequence). V lost 6 bases and J 2 bases, leaving 11 bases between the germline ends. The CDR3 has 13 amino acids. The CDR3: CSAQGPRNQPQHF. CDR3 coding DNA: TGCAGTGCCCAGGGGCCGCGCAATCAGCCCCAGCATTTT.

A single count supports this clonotype. The chain employs TRBV20-1 and TRBJ1-1, with D uncertain. Trimming took 1 base from V and 5 from J, leaving 8 bases between them. Germline CDR1 and CDR2: DFQATT and SNEGSKA (reference sequence). The CDR3 is made up of 12 amino acids. The CDR3 DNA follows: TGCAGTGCTAGAGTATTAAATACTGAAGCTTTCTTT. Protein sequence: CSARVLNTEAFF.

The V call is TRBV2, the J call TRBJ1-2; unclear D gene. Germline V CDR1 and CDR2: SNHLY, FYNNEI. This CDR3 contains 14 residues. Trimming left V 6 bases short and J 8 bases short, with 19 bases between. CDR3 nucleotides: TGTGCCAGCAGCGCTGGACGGGCGGAGCGGGGCTACACCTTC. The encoded protein is CASSAGRAERGYTF.

This clonotype came up many times. CDR3 DNA: TGTGCTAGTGGTTTACCCGGGACAGATGTAATGAACACTGAAGCTTTCTTT. Translating it yields CASGLPGTDVMNTEAFF. The V call is TRBV12-5, the J call TRBJ1-1; 7 bases fit TRBD1. Germline values: CDR1 LGHNT, CDR2 FRNRAP. This CDR3 comprises 17 residues. Trimming at V came to 3 bases and at J to 0 bases, leaving 10 bases not matched to a gene.

The count of this clonotype is one. The chain uses TRBV7-3 and TRBJ2-5; D tentatively reads TRBD1 or TRBD2 (5 bases each). The CDR3 consists of 15 residues. In germline, CDR1 is SGHTA, CDR2 FQGTGA. V dropped 5 bases and J dropped 5 bases, with 18 bases sitting between them. CDR3 DNA: TGTGCCAGCAGCCCCGGGACCGCCCCGGACGAGACCCAGTACTTC. As protein: CASSPGTAPDETQYF.

This rearrangement joins TRBV7-6 to TRBJ1-2; D is unresolved. The CDR3 extends over 12 amino acids. Germline V CDR1 and CDR2: SGHVS, FNYEAQ. V was shortened by 5 bases and J by 12 bases, with 16 bases between the two germline ends. This chain's CDR3 is CASSPISSGNTF. CDR3 nucleotides: TGTGCCAGCAGCCCCATTAGCTCTGGAAACACCTTC.

The table lists this clonotype with many counts. The gene calls are TRBV3-1 and TRBJ2-7; 8 bases align to TRBD1. CDR3 length: 14 residues. From germline, CDR1 is LGHDT and CDR2 YNNKEL (reference sequence). V lost 4 bases, J lost 3 bases, and 5 bases stayed unmatched. CDR3 loop: CASSPDREIYEQYF. The CDR3 region has the DNA TGTGCCAGCAGCCCGGACAGGGAGATCTACGAGCAGTACTTC.

This clonotype was seen a few times. This chain uses TRBV25-1 with TRBJ2-1; 8 bases agree with TRBD2. Unmatched junction bases numbered 8, after V lost 3 bases and J lost 7 bases. CDR1 is MGHDK and CDR2 is SYGVNS in the germline V gene. The CDR3 runs to 15 residues. Here the CDR3 DNA reads TGTGCCAGCAGTGACGGACTAGCCTCAAGGAATGAGCAGTTCTTC. Amino acid sequence: CASSDGLASRNEQFF.

The V gene is TRBV2, the J gene TRBJ2-2, with D maybe TRBD1 (6 bases). V was pared by 4 bases and J by 8 bases, with 17 bases between. The germline CDR1 and CDR2 sequences are SNHLY and FYNNEI. This CDR3 has 15 amino acids. CDR3 region: CASSVRTVLDGELFF. The CDR3 region has the DNA TGTGCCAGCAGTGTTAGGACAGTGCTTGATGGGGAGCTGTTTTTT.

This clonotype was seen ten or more times. This chain uses TRBV5-4 with TRBJ2-3; TRBD1 matches at 7 bases. Germline V lookup: CDR1 SGHNT, CDR2 YYREEE (reference sequence). There are 15 residues in the CDR3. V shed 4 bases, J shed 6 bases, and the junction held 11 bases outside the gene matches. The CDR3 DNA reads TGTGCCAGCAGCCTACAGGGGTCGCCCCGTGATACGCAGTATTTT. This sequence encodes CASSLQGSPRDTQYF.

The chain has TRBV20-1 and TRBJ1-4; the D is unclear. With 3 bases removed from V and 4 bases from J, the gap between germline ends came to 9 bases. This CDR3 has 13 amino acids. Germline V gene data show CDR1 as DFQATT and CDR2 as SNEGSKA (reference sequence). The CDR3 nucleotides are TGCAGTGCTAGGTGGGTAATTAATGAAAAACTGTTTTTT. Translated, it gives CSARWVINEKLFF.